These 10 T cell receptor beta chains came from one sample sequenced in a study of T-cell memory formation after mild COVID-19 (dated by TCRdb to about 2021). The library was prepared using 5' RACE. Sequenced on an Illumina NovaSeq 6000. Clones were called with MiXCR by TCRdb after fastp trimmed the public reads at Q25, and only in-frame beta chains were retained. Entries that share a CDR3 protein sequence are merged under the most common genes and DNA. The sample table shows some 130,000 distinct CDR3 sequences, and 15% to 20% are seen once. Clones ranked in the top ten supply 5.2% of the sample. The material sequenced was PBMCs or a T cell subset sorted from them (not recorded which). The receptors were sampled from a man between 18 and 29 years old who had mild COVID-19 (a few samples of this study predate the infection). The sample titles of this study are shuffled in the database, so cell type and time point are left out; the donor was told from shared clones.

The CDR3 sequence: CPSGEQFF. CDR3 nucleotide sequence: TGTCCCTCCGGTGAGCAGTTCTTC. The rearrangement links TRBV6-2 or TRBV6-3 to TRBJ2-1, with no clear D. Per the germline V gene, CDR1 is MNHEY and CDR2 is SVGEGT. The CDR3 consists of 8 residues.

This clonotype was recorded a few times. CDR3 nucleotides: TGCGCCAGCAGCATTGGACGGGGGGGAGCTTTCTTT. This codes for CASSIGRGGAFF. The chain couples TRBV5-1 to TRBJ1-1, with D tentatively TRBD1 (5 bases). The ends were cut back, 4 bases at V and 10 bases at J, with 14 bases in the middle. The CDR3 is 12 residues long. Germline V gene sequence: CDR1 SGHRS, CDR2 YFSETQ.

In its sample, this clonotype was seen a few times. The rearrangement uses TRBV4-1 and TRBJ1-2, with D perhaps TRBD1 (5 bases). Germline V gives CDR1 MGHRA, CDR2 YSYEKL. V lost 0 bases, J lost 7 bases, and 21 bases lay in between. This CDR3 region has 17 residues. The CDR3 DNA is TGCGCCAGCAGCCAAGATCTCCGTTCACAGGCCCGGGGTGGCTACACCTTC. This codes for CASSQDLRSQARGGYTF.

This clonotype has at least ten counts. The chain carries TRBV10-3 and TRBJ2-7; D tentatively fits TRBD1 or TRBD2 (5 bases each). The CDR3 runs to 15 residues. The germline V gene encodes CDR1 ENHRY and CDR2 SYGVKD. Trimming took 10 bases from V and 0 from J, leaving 19 bases between them. CDR3 DNA sequence: TGTGCCACCTATTCCGGGACCACCAACTCCTACGAGCAGTACTTC. Protein: CATYSGTTNSYEQYF.

In this sample, this clonotype turned up a few times. The V call is TRBV27, the J call TRBJ2-6; D unclear. V lost 2 bases, J lost 4 bases, and 9 bases lay in between. The germline CDR1 and CDR2 sequences are MNHEY and SMNVEV (reference sequence). This CDR3 is built from 15 residues. CDR3 sequence: CASSLIPNGANVLTF. CDR3 coding DNA: TGTGCCAGCAGTTTAATCCCAAACGGGGCCAACGTCCTGACTTTC.

This sequence joins TRBV3-1 and TRBJ2-1; 11 nucleotides align to TRBD2. V lost 4 bases, J lost 4 bases, and 9 bases stayed unmatched. This CDR3 region has 17 residues. CDR1 is LGHDT, CDR2 YNNKEL, per germline (reference sequence). CDR3 nucleotide sequence: TGTGCCAGCAGCCGAGGATTACTAGCGGGGGCATACAATGAGCAGTTCTTC. Encoded protein: CASSRGLLAGAYNEQFF.

This clonotype was recorded a few times. The chain recombines TRBV27 with TRBJ2-7; D is possibly TRBD2 (6 bases). V lost 7 bases, J lost 0 bases, and 10 bases lay in between. CDR1 is MNHEY and CDR2 is SMNVEV in the germline V gene (reference sequence). The CDR3 extends over 13 amino acids. CDR3 coding DNA: TGTGCCAGCAAGGCGGGGCCCTCCTACGAGCAGTACGTC. It specifies CASKAGPSYEQYV.

This clonotype was detected ten times or more. The chain joins TRBV24-1 to TRBJ2-1; the D gene is possibly TRBD1 (6 bases). Trimming removed 0 bases at V and 5 bases at J, with 16 bases between. The CDR3 covers 17 residues. Germline V CDR1 and CDR2: KGHDR, SFDVKD. CDR3 protein: CATSDLYPTQGNNEQFF. CDR3 nucleotides: TGTGCCACCAGTGATTTGTACCCAACGCAGGGGAACAATGAGCAGTTCTTC.

This rearrangement joins TRBV5-1 to TRBJ2-1; D is unresolved. This CDR3 spans 15 amino acids. Trimming removed 3 bases from V and 2 bases from J, with 12 bases in between. From germline, CDR1 is SGHRS and CDR2 YFSETQ. This chain's CDR3 is CASSSPSATYNEQFF. The CDR3 DNA follows: TGCGCCAGCAGCTCCCCCTCGGCAACCTACAATGAGCAGTTCTTC.

The chain couples TRBV2 to TRBJ2-2; no reliable D call. The V gene lost 4 bases and the J gene lost 4 bases, with 7 bases spanning the gap. The CDR3 is made up of 13 amino acids. Germline V gives CDR1 SNHLY, CDR2 FYNNEI. CDR3 residues: CASSALVTGELFF. The CDR3 nucleotides read TGTGCCAGCAGTGCCCTGGTCACCGGGGAGCTGTTTTTT.